Following are 10 T cell receptor beta chains from one sample sequenced in a study of T-cell reconstitution after alpha-beta-depleted transplantation in children (dated by TCRdb to 2015 to 2016). What the work shows at the level of the full study, not this receptor alone: About two months after transplant, the apparently early recovery of alphabetaT-cell counts reportedly depended on just several hundred clones that had expanded rapidly and came from non-depleted graft cells.

Antigens of these TCRs are unknown. The time point label here, explained by the study, means: day 60 (about 2 months) after transplantation. The treatment or condition label, as the study defines it: allogeneic hematopoietic cell transplantation with graft depleted of TCRalphabeta T cells and CD19 B cells. Library preparation was by PCR. The reads were generated on an Illumina HiSeq 2500. TCR libraries were prepared with molecular barcoding, using unique molecular identifiers to normalize TCRbeta repertoire quantification. TCRdb ran its own pipeline on the public reads, namely fastp trimming at Q25 and MiXCR clone calling, and kept in-frame beta chains. Rows merge per CDR3 protein into single entries with the most common DNA and genes. The sample table holds approximately 34,000 distinct CDR3 sequences, of which 5% to 7.5% were seen once. The top ten constitute roughly 30% of the sample. The sample was peripheral blood, taken 60 days after TCRalphabeta/CD19-depleted stem cell transplant. These receptors all stem from a child in the first two years of life who had a stem cell transplant for acute myeloid leukemia, so the T cells may come from the graft donor.

This clonotype was found many times. The chain employs TRBV10-3 and TRBJ2-1; a weak D match, TRBD2 (5 bases). The V gene lost 2 bases and the J gene lost 5 bases, with 13 bases spanning the gap. The length of the CDR3 is 15 residues. Germline V gene data show CDR1 as ENHRY and CDR2 as SYGVKD. CDR3 DNA sequence: TGTGCCATCAGTGAGGAACGAGCGGAGGACAATGAGCAGTTCTTC. Amino acids: CAISEERAEDNEQFF.

This clonotype was found many times. This chain links TRBV4-2 with TRBJ2-7, with unresolved D. CDR1 is LGHNA, CDR2 YNFKEQ, per germline. The V end lost 4 bases, the J end lost 7 bases, and 17 bases lay between the germline ends. The CDR3 runs to 14 residues. The CDR3 DNA sequence: TGTGCCAGCAGCCCCACAGTAAATAATCGGGAGCAGTACTTC. It translates to CASSPTVNNREQYF.

The table lists this clonotype with many counts. The chain uses TRBV11-1 and TRBJ1-1, with D maybe TRBD1 (6 bases). Trimming shortened V by 5 bases and J by 3 bases, and 28 bases separated the two germline ends. Germline CDR1 reads SGHAT; CDR2 reads FQDESV (reference sequence). This CDR3 has 19 amino acids. Written as DNA, the CDR3 is TGTGCCAGCAGCCCAACTCTCTTGACAGGACGACTCGTATACACTGAAGCTTTCTTT. Encoded protein: CASSPTLLTGRLVYTEAFF.

At least ten counts were recorded for this clonotype. The chain employs TRBV30 and TRBJ2-5; no reliable D call. Looked up from germline, CDR1 is GTSNPN and CDR2 is SVGIG (reference sequence). Between the trimmed V and J ends, which lost 3 bases and 5 bases, there was a span of 7 bases. The CDR3 is 11 residues long. The CDR3 region is CAWSGRETQYF. In DNA form, the CDR3 reads TGTGCCTGGAGCGGACGGGAGACCCAGTACTTC.

The sample holds many counts of this clonotype. This chain links TRBV28 with TRBJ2-7; D gene uncertain. V was trimmed by 3 bases and J by 2 bases, leaving 5 bases between them. The CDR3 runs 12 residues. Germline-derived CDR1 and CDR2 are MDHEN and SYDVKM. CDR3 sequence: CASSFTAYEQYF. The CDR3, as DNA: TGTGCCAGCAGTTTCACAGCCTACGAGCAGTACTTC.

Ten or more counts support this clonotype. The V and J genes are TRBV28 and TRBJ2-3, with D uncertain. The length of the CDR3 is 11 residues. V lost 3 bases, J lost 5 bases, and 3 bases lay in between. Germline CDR1 MDHEN, CDR2 SYDVKM. The CDR3 nucleotides read TGTGCCAGCAGTTTCGGAGATACGCAGTATTTT. Its translation is CASSFGDTQYF.

The chain couples TRBV4-2 to TRBJ2-3; D is undetermined. With 0 bases removed from V and 1 base from J, the gap between germline ends came to 14 bases. Germline CDR1 and CDR2: LGHNA and YNFKEQ. The CDR3 runs to 17 residues. The CDR3 DNA reads TGTGCCAGCAGCCAAGACGCCCGGCTTCTGGGCACAGATACGCAGTATTTT. Translating it yields CASSQDARLLGTDTQYF.

This chain joins TRBV4-3 and TRBJ2-1; 7 nucleotides line up with TRBD2. The trim removed 2 bases at V and 1 base at J, leaving 2 bases unmatched. CDR3 length equals 15 residues. The germline gives CDR1 LGHNA, CDR2 YSLEER. Here the CDR3 reads CASSQTGGSYNEQFF. The CDR3, as DNA: TGCGCCAGCAGCCAAACGGGGGGTTCCTACAATGAGCAGTTCTTC.

This clonotype is termed medium-sized. V and J are TRBV7-6 and TRBJ2-1; 9 bases agree with TRBD2. V was clipped by 2 bases and J by 5 bases; unmatched bases: 4. CDR3 size: 15 residues. Germline V gene data show CDR1 as SGHVS and CDR2 as FNYEAQ. This CDR3 is CASSLRRGGDNEQFF. CDR3 coding DNA: TGTGCCAGCAGCTTACGGCGGGGGGGCGACAATGAGCAGTTCTTC.

This clonotype occurred once. This chain links TRBV19 with TRBJ2-2; a possible D gene is TRBD1 (5 bases). The V end lost 5 bases, the J end lost 0 bases, and 7 bases lay between the germline ends. The CDR3 spans 14 residues. Germline V CDR1 and CDR2: LNHDA, SQIVND (reference sequence). The CDR3 loop reads CASSVTANTGELFF. The CDR3 region has the DNA TGTGCCAGTAGTGTGACAGCGAACACCGGGGAGCTGTTTTTT.